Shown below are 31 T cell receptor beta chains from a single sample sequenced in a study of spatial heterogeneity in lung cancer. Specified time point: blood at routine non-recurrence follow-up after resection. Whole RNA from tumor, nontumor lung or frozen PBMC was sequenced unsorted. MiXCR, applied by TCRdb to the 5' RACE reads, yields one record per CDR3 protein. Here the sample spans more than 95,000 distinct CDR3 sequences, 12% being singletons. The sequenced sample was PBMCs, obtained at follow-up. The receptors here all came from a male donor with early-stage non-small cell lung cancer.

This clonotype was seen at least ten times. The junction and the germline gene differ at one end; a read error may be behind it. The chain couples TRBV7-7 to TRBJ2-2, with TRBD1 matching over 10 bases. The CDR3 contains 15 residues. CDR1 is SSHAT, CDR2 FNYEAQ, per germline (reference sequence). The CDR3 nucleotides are TGTGCTAGCAGCCGGGGACAGGGGTTCACCGGGGAGCTGTTTTTT. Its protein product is CASSRGQGFTGELFF.

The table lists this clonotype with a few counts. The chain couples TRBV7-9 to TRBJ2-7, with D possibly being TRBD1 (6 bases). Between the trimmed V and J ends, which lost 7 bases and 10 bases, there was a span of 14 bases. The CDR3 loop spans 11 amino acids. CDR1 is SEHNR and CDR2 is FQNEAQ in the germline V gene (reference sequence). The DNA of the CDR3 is TGTGCCAGCACTCTAGCTGGGGGCCAGTACTTC. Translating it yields CASTLAGGQYF.

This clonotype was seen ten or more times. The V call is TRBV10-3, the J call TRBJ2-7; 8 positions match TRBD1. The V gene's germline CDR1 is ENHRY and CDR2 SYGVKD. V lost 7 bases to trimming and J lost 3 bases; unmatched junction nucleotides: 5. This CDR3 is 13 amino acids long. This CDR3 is CAINKGQGYEQYF. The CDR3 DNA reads TGTGCCATCAACAAAGGACAGGGCTACGAGCAGTACTTC.

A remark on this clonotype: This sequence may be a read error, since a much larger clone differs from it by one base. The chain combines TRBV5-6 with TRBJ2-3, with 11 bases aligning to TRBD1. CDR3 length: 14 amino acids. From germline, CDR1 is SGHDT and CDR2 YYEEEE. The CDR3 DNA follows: TGTGTCAGCAGCCTGGGACAGGGGGGGAGTACGCAGTATTTT. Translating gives CVSSLGQGGSTQYF.

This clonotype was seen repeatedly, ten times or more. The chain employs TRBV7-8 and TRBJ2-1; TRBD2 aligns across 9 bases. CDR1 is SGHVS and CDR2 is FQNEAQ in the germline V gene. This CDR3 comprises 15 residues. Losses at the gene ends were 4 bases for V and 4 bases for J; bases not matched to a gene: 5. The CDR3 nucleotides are TGTGCCAGCAGCTCGACTAGCGGAATATACAATGAGCAGTTCTTC. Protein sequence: CASSSTSGIYNEQFF.

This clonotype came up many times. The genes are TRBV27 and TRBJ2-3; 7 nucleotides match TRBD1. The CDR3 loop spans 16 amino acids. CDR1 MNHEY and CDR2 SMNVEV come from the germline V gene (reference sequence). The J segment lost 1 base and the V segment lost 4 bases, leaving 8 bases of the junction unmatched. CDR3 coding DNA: TGTGCCAGCAGTTCCTACAGGGGACCGGGCACAGATACGCAGTATTTT. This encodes CASSSYRGPGTDTQYF.

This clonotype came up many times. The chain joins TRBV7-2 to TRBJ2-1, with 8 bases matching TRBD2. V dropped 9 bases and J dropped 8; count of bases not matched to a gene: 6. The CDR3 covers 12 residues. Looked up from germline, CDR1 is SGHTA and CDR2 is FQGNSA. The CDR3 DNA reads TGTGCCAGTAAGCGGGGGTTCGATGAGCAGTTCTTC. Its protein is CASKRGFDEQFF.

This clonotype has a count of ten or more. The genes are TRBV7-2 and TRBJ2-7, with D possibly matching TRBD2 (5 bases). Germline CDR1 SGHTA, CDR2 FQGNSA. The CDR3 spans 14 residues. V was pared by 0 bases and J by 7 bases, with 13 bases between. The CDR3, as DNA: TGTGCCAGCAGCTTAGCGTACAGTCGGGGTGAGCAGTACTTC. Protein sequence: CASSLAYSRGEQYF.

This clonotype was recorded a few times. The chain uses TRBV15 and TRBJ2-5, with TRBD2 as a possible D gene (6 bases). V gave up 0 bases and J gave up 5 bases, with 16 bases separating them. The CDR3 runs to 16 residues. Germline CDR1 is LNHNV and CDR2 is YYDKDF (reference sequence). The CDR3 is CATSRDYGGGMETQYF. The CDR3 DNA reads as TGTGCCACCAGCAGAGATTATGGCGGAGGGATGGAGACCCAGTACTTC.

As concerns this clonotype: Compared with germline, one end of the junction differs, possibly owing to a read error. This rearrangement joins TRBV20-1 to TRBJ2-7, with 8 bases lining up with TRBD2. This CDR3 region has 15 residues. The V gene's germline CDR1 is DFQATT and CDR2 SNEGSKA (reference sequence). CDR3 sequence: CSAGMGGGLSYDQYF. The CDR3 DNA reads TGCAGTGCTGGCATGGGCGGGGGGCTTTCCTACGATCAGTACTTC.

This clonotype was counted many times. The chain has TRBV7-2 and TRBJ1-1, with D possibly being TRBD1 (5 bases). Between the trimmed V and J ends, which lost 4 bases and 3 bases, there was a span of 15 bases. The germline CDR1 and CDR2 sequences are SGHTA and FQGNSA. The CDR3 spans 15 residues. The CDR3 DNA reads TGTGCCAGCAGCTCCCCGCCGGGGGAGGACACTGAAGCTTTCTTT. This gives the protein CASSSPPGEDTEAFF. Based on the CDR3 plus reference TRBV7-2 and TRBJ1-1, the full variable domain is GAGVSQSPSNKVTEKGKDVELRCDPISGHTALYWYRQSLGQGLEFLIYFQGNSAPDKSGLPSDRFSAERTGGSVSTLTIQRTQQEDSAVYLCASSSPPGEDTEAFFGQGTRLTVV.

The CDR3 loop is CASMTTGQLPYEQYF. The CDR3 nucleotides read TGTGCCAGCATGACGACGGGACAGTTGCCCTACGAGCAGTACTTC. V is TRBV6-2 or TRBV6-3 and J is TRBJ2-7, with TRBD1 matching over 7 bases. The CDR3 extends over 15 amino acids. Trimming removed 7 bases from V and 2 bases from J; junction bases left unmatched: 11. Per the germline V gene, CDR1 is MNHEY and CDR2 is SVGEGT.

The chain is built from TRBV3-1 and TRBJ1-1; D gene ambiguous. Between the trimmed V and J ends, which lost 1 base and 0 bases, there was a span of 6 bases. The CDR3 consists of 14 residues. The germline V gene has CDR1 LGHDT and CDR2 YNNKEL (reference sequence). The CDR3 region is CASSQAHMNTEAFF. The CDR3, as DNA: TGTGCCAGCAGCCAAGCACACATGAACACTGAAGCTTTCTTT.

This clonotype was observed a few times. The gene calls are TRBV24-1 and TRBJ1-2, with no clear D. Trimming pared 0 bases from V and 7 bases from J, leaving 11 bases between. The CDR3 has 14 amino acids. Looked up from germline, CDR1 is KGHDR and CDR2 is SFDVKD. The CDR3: CATSDLWTHGGYTF. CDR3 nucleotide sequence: TGTGCCACCAGTGATTTGTGGACCCACGGTGGCTACACCTTC.

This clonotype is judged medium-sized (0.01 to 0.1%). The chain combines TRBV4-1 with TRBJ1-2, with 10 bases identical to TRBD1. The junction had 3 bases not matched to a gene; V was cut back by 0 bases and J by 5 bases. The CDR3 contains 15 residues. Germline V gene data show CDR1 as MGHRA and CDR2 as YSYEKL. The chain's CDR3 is CASSQDRQGAYGYTF. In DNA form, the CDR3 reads TGCGCCAGCAGCCAAGACAGACAGGGGGCATATGGCTACACCTTC.

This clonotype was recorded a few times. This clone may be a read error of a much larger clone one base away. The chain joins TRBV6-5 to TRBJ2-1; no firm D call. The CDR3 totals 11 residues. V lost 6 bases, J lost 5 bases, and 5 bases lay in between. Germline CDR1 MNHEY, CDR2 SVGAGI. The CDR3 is CASSHNNEQFF. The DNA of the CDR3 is TGTGCCAGCAGCCACAACAATGAGCAGTTCTTC.

DNA for the CDR3: TGTGCCAGCAGTTACAGGGCGGGGACTAGCACAGATACGCAGTATTTT. This codes for CASSYRAGTSTDTQYF. The rearrangement links TRBV6-2 or TRBV6-3 to TRBJ2-3; possible D gene TRBD2, 6 bases. The CDR3 extends over 16 amino acids. Trimming took off 2 bases at V and 0 bases at J, with 12 bases between the two ends. The germline gives CDR1 MNHEY, CDR2 SVGEGT.

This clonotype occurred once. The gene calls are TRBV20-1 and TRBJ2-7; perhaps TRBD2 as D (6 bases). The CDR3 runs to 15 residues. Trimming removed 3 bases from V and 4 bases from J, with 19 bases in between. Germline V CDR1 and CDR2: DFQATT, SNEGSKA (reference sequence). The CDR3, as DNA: TGCAGTGCTAGCGCTCGACTAGTATCCGTTTACGAGCAGTACTTC. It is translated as CSASARLVSVYEQYF.

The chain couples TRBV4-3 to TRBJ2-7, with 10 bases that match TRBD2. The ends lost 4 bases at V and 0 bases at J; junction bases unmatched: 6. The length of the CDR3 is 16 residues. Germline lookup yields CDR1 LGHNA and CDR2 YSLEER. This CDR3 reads CASSLSLAGASYEQYF. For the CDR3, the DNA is TGCGCCAGCAGCCTCAGTCTAGCGGGGGCCTCCTACGAGCAGTACTTC.

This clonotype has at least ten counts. CDR3 loop: CSASDPGQGSEKLFF. In DNA, the CDR3 is TGCAGTGCTAGCGATCCCGGACAGGGGTCTGAAAAACTGTTTTTT. The J gene is TRBJ1-4, the V gene TRBV20-1; 9 bases are a match to TRBD1. Germline loops: CDR1 DFQATT, CDR2 SNEGSKA (reference sequence). V shed 3 bases, J shed 7 bases, and the junction held 9 bases outside the gene matches. This CDR3 has 15 residues.

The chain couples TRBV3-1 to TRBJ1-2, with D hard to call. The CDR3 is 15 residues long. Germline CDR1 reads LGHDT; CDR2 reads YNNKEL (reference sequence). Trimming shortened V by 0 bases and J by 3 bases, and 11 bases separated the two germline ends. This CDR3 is CASSQDGRPDYGYTF. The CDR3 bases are TGTGCCAGCAGCCAAGATGGCAGGCCGGACTATGGCTACACCTTC.

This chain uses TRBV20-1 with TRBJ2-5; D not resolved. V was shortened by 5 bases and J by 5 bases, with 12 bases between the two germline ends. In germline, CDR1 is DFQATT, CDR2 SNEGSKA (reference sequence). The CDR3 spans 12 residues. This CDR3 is CSAPQAGETQYF. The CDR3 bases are TGCAGTGCTCCACAAGCCGGGGAGACCCAGTACTTC.

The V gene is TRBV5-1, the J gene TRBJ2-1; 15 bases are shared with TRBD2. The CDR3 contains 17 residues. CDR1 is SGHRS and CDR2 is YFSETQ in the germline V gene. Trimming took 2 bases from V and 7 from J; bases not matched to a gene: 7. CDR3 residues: CASSFWTSGGAENEQFF. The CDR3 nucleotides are TGCGCCAGCAGCTTTTGGACTAGCGGGGGGGCCGAGAATGAGCAGTTCTTC.

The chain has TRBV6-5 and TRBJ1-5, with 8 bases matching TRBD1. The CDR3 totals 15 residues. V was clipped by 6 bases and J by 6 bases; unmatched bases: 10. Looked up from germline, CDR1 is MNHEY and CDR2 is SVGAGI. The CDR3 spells CASSSSGQGGQPQHF. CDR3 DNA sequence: TGTGCCAGCAGCTCAAGTGGACAGGGCGGTCAGCCCCAGCATTTT.

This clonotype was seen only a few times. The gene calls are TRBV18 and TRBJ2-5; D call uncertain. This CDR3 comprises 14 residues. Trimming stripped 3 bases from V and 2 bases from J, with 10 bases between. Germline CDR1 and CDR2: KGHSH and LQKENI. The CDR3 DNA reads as TGTGCCAGCTCACCCCGCCCCGGTCAAGAGACCCAGTACTTC. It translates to CASSPRPGQETQYF.

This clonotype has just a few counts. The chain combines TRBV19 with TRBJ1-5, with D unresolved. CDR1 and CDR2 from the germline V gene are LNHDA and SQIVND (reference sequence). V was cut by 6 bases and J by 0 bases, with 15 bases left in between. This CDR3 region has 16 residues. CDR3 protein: CASSPRDWYSNQPQHF. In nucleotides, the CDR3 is TGTGCCAGTAGCCCACGGGATTGGTATAGCAATCAGCCCCAGCATTTT.

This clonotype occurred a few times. This chain's CDR3 is CASGANYNEQFF. The CDR3 bases are TGCGCCAGCGGGGCAAATTACAATGAGCAGTTCTTC. The chain couples TRBV10-1 to TRBJ2-1; D may be TRBD1 (5 bases). There are 12 residues in the CDR3. CDR1 is WNHNN, CDR2 SYGVQD, per germline (reference sequence). V dropped 8 bases and J dropped 4 bases, with 9 bases sitting between them.

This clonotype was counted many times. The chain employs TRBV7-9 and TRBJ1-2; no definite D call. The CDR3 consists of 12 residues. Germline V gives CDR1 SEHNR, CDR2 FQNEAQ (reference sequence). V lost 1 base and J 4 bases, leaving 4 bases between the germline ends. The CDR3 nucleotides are TGTGCCAGCAGCTTAGAAGGCTATGGCTACACCTTC. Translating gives CASSLEGYGYTF.

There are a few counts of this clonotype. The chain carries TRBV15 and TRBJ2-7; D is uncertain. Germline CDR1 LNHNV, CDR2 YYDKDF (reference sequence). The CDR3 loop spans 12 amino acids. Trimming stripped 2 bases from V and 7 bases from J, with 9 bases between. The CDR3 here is CATSRFEQEQYF. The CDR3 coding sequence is TGTGCCACCAGCAGATTCGAGCAGGAGCAGTACTTC.

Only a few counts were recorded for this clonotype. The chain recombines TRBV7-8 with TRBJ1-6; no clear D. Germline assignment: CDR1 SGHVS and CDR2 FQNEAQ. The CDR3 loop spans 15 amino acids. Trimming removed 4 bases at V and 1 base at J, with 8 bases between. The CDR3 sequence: CASSSQASYNSPLHF. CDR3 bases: TGTGCCAGCAGCTCCCAGGCATCCTATAATTCACCCCTCCACTTT.

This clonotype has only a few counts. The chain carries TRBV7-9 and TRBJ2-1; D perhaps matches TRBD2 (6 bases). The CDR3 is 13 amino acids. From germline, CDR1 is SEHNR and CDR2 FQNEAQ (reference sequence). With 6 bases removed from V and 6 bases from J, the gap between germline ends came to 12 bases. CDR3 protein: CASRPGLTNEQFF. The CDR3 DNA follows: TGTGCCAGCAGGCCGGGACTTACCAATGAGCAGTTCTTC.